The source of this TCR beta chain is a study of vaccination effects on CD4 cells after COVID-19. The ViraFEST assay expanded antigen-specific CD4+ T cells with viral peptide pools before sequencing. CD4+ T cell isolation took place after 10 days of culture. Each participant was given two doses of one vaccine (BNT162b2 or mRNA-1273). As regards this clone: What it binds is unknown.

This CDR3 has 15 amino acids. J gave up 5 bases and V 0 bases, and 7 bases lay outside the gene matches. CDR1 is SGHRS and CDR2 is YFSETQ in the germline V gene. Only in-frame clones appear in the TCRdb table, and some are missing; sequencing was by immunoSEQ multiplex PCR. The sample lists about 20,000 clones; roughly 72% were seen once. This sequence was found in a human donor who received a COVID-19 vaccine. The V gene is TRBV5-1, the J gene TRBJ2-5; the match to TRBD2 covers 7 bases. Source: CD4+ T cells from PBMCs cultured with HCoV-NL63 spike peptides, taken after COVID-19 vaccination. Here the CDR3 DNA reads TGCGCCAGCAGCTTGGTGGCGGGAGACGCCGAGACCCAGTACTTC. This gives the protein CASSLVAGDAETQYF.